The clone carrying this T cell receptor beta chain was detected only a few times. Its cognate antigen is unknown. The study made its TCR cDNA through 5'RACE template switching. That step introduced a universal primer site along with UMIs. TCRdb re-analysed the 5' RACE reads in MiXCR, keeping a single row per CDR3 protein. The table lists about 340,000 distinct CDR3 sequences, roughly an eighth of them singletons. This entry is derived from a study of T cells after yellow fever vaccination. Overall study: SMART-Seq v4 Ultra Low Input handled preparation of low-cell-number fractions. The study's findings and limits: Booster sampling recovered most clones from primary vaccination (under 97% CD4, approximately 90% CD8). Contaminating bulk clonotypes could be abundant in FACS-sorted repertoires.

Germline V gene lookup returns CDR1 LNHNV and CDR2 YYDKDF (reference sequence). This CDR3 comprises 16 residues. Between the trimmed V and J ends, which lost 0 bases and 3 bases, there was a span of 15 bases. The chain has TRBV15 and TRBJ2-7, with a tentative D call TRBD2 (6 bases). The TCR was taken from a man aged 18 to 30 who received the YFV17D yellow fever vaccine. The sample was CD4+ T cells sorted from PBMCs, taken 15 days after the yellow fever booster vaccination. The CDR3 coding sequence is TGTGCCACCAGCAGAGAATGGCGGCAGGGAGGCTACGAGCAGTACTTC. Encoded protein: CATSREWRQGGYEQYF.